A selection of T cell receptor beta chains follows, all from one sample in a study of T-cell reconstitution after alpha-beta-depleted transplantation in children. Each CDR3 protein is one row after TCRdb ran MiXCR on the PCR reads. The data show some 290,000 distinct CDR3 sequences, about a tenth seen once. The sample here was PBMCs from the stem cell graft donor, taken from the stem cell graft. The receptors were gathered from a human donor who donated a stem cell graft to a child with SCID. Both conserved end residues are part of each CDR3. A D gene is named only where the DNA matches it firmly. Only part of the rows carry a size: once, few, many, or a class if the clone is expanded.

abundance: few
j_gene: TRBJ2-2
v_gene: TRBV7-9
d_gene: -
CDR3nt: TGTGCCAGCAGCCCGGCACAGGCGATGAACACCGGGGAGCTGTTTTTT
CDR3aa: CASSPAQAMNTGELFF

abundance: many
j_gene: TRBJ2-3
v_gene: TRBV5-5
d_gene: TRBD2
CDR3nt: TGTGCCAGCAGCTTCTCTACTAGCGGGGGGCTCACGCAGTATTTT
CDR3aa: CASSFSTSGGLTQYF

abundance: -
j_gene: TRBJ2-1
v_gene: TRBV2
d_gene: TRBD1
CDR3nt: TGTGCCAGCATCGACAGGGTTGAGCAGTTCTTC
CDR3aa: CASIDRVEQFF

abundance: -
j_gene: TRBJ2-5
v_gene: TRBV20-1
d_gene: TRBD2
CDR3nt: TGCAGTGCTAGTACTACTAGCGGAGAGACCCAGTACTTC
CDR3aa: CSASTTSGETQYF

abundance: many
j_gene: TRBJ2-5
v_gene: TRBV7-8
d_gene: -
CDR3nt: TGTGCCAGCAGCTCGATACTAGGACCGCGAGAGACCCAGTACTTC
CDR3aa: CASSSILGPRETQYF

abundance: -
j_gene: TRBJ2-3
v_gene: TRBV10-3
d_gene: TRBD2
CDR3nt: TGTGCCATCAGTGGAAAGACTAGCGACGACACAGATACGCAGTATTTT
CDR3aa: CAISGKTSDDTDTQYF

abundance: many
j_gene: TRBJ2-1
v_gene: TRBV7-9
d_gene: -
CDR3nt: TGTGCCAGCAGCTTATTGCAAGGGGTGTACAATGAGCAGTTCTTC
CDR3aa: CASSLLQGVYNEQFF

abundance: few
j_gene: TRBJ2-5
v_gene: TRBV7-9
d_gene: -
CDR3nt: TGTGCCAGCAGCTTGGGCTCAGGAGGATGGAAGCAGACCCAGTACTTC
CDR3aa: CASSLGSGGWKQTQYF

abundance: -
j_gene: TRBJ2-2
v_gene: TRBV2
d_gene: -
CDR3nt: TGTGCCAGCCGCAGTCGTATGAACACCGGGGAGCTGTTTTTT
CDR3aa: CASRSRMNTGELFF

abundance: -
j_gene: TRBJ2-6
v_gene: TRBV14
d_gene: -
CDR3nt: TGTGCCAGCAGCCAAGACAGGGCCGGCTCTGGGGCCAACGTCCTGACTTTC
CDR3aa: CASSQDRAGSGANVLTF

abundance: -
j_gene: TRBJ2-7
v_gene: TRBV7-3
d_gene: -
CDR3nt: TGTGCCAGCAGCTTAATGCCGGACGGAACCTACGAGCAGTACTTC
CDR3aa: CASSLMPDGTYEQYF

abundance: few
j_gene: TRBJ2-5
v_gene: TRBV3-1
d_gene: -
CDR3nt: TGTGCCAGCAGCCAGGGGACGAAAGGGGAGACCCAGTACTTC
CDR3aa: CASSQGTKGETQYF

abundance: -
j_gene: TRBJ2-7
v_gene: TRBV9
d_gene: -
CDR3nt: TGTGCCAGCAGCGTAGTCCCGGTAGGCGAGCAGTACTTC
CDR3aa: CASSVVPVGEQYF

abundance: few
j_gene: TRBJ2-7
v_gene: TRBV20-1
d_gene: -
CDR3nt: TGCTGTGCCTTTGGCACCGGGACTGACCGCTACGAGCAGTACTTC
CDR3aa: CCAFGTGTDRYEQYF

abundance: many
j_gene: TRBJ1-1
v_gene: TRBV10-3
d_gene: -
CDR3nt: TGTGCCATCAGTAGCGGTTGGGAAGCTTTCTTT
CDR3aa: CAISSGWEAFF

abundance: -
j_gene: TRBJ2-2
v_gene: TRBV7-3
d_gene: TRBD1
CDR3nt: TGTGCCAGCAGCACGGGACAGGGGAACACCGGGGAGCTGTTTTTT
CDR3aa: CASSTGQGNTGELFF

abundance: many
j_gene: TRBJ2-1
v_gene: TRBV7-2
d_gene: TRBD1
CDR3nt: TGTGCCAGCAGCTCAACAGGGGTTCTCGTGAATGAGCAGTTCTTC
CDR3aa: CASSSTGVLVNEQFF

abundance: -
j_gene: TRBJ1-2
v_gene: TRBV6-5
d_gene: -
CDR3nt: TGTGCCAGCAGTTACGGCAGGGCCCGGGGGGACTATGGCTACACCTTC
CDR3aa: CASSYGRARGDYGYTF

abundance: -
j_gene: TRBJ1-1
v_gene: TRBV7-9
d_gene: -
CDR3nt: TGTGCCAGCACCTCCGGGGCAGCTGAAGCTTTCTTT
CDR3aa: CASTSGAAEAFF

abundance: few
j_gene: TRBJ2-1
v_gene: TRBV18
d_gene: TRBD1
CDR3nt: TGTGCCAGCTCACCACGACCAGGGGGCTCCTACAATGAGCAGTTCTTC
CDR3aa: CASSPRPGGSYNEQFF

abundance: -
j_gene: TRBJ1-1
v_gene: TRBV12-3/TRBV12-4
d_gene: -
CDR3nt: TGTGCCAGCACCGAACAGGGAAGTATCACTGAAGCTTTCTTT
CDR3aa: CASTEQGSITEAFF

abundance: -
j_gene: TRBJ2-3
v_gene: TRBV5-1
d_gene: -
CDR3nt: TGCGCCAGCAGGTGGGCGAGGGCAGATACGCAGTATTTT
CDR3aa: CASRWARADTQYF

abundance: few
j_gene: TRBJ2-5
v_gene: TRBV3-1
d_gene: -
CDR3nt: TGTGCCAGCAGCCAAGAAGTGGCCTTGAGACAGTACTTC
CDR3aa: CASSQEVALRQYF

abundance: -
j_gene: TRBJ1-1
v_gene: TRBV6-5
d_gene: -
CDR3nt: TGTGCCAGCAGTTACAGGAGGAACACTGAAGCTTTCTTT
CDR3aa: CASSYRRNTEAFF

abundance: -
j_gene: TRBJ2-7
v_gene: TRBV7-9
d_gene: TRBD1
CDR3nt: TGTGCCAGCAGCAAAGACAGGGTCGAGCAGTACTTC
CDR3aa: CASSKDRVEQYF

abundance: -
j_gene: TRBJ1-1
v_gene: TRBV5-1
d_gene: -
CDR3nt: TGCGCCAGTAGCTTGGAAGGGAGGAACACTGAAGCTTTCTTT
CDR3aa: CASSLEGRNTEAFF

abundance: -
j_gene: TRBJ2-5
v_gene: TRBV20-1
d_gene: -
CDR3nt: TGCAGTGCCATCGACACAATGGGCGGGACCCAGTACTTC
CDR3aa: CSAIDTMGGTQYF

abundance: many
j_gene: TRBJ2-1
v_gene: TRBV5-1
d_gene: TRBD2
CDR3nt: TGCGCCAGCAGCAGTGGACTAGCGGGGATCTATGAGCAGTTCTTC
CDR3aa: CASSSGLAGIYEQFF

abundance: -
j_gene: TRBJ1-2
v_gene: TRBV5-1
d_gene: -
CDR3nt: TGCGCCAGCAGCTACCCGGGACGCATCTATGGCTACACCTTC
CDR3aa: CASSYPGRIYGYTF

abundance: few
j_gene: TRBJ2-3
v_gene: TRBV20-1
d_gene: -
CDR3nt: TGCAGTGCTAGATCCCCCTCGAGGGGGGGCCTGACAGATACGCAGTATTTT
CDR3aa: CSARSPSRGGLTDTQYF

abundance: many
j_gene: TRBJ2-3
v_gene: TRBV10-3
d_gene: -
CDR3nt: TGTGCCATCAGTGACGGCCGAGATACGCAGTATTTT
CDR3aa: CAISDGRDTQYF

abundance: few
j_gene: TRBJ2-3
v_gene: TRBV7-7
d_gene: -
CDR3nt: TGTGCTAGCAGCCCAGCGGAGTCCAGGGAAGTCTCAGATACGCAGTATTTT
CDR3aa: CASSPAESREVSDTQYF

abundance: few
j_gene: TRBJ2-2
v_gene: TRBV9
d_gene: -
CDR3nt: TGTGCCAGCAGCGTAGAAGGCACCGGGGAGCTGTTTTTT
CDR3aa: CASSVEGTGELFF

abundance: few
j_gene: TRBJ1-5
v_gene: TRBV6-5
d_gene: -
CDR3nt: TGTGCCAGCAGACCAACCCTTAATCAGCCCCAGCATTTT
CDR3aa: CASRPTLNQPQHF

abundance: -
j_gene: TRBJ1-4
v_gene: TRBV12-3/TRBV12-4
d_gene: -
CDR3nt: TGTGCCAGCAGTGTCCGTGAAAAACTGTTTTTT
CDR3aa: CASSVREKLFF

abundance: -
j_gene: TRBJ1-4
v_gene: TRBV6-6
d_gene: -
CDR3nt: TGTGCCAGCAGCCGGGACAAACTGTTTTTT
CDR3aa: CASSRDKLFF

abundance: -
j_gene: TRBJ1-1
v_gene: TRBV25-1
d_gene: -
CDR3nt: TGTGCCAGCAGACCTTGGGGGATCGAAATGAACACTGAAGCTTTCTTT
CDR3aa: CASRPWGIEMNTEAFF

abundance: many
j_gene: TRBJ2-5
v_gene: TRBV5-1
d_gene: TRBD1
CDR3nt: TGTGCCAGCAGCCCGGGACAGGGAGCAGAGACCCAGTACTTC
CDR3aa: CASSPGQGAETQYF